The clone carrying this TCR beta chain was observed a few times. Antigen unknown. Germline values: CDR1 MNHEY, CDR2 SVGAGI. The CDR3 length is 13 residues. Trimming removed 0 bases from V and 5 bases from J, with 7 bases in between. The data belong to a study of beta chain features in type 1 diabetes. Every participating donor gave one draw, a heparinised blood sample averaging around 0.11 L. Cells sorted by CD45RO/CCR7/CD25/CD127/CD95/CD27 comprised CD4+ naive, central memory, regulatory and stem cell-like memory cells. Each sorted fraction was over 95% pure. Whole-study results and caveats: VDJ junctions from patients with type 1 diabetes contained fewer insertions and more deletions.

Every bit of the isolated RNA underwent reverse transcription, so sequencing read expressed TCRB transcripts. The data were produced by immunoSEQ multiplex PCR, yet TCRdb's version contains in-frame clones alone and is incomplete. Of 680,000 or so clones in the sample, roughly 15% are singletons; the top ten hold about 0.086%. The sequencing sample was made of naive CD4+ T cells from blood. The V and J genes are TRBV6-5 and TRBJ1-1; D remains ambiguous. This TCR came from a man between 18 and 29 years old in good health. Here the CDR3 reads CASSYSGRTEAFF. DNA for the CDR3: TGTGCCAGCAGTTACTCGGGAAGGACTGAAGCTTTCTTT.